The 29 T cell receptor beta chains reported below all come from one sample, sequenced in a study of blood T cell repertoires in COVID-19. Repertoires were generated with immunoSEQ multiplex PCR, while TCRdb's copy carries only in-frame clones and drops some. The sample lists approximately 130,000 clones, around three quarters occurring once. The sequenced material came from peripheral blood. These receptors all come from a human donor in a cohort sampled during active COVID-19.

This clone was recorded once. This chain uses TRBV7-8 with TRBJ1-2, with D possibly being TRBD1 (6 bases). Germline V gene data show CDR1 as SGHVS and CDR2 as FQNEAQ. V was pared by 3 bases and J by 13 bases, with 18 bases between. The CDR3 consists of 13 residues. Here the CDR3 DNA reads TGTGCCAGCAGCTTCTCGACAGGAGGTGCTATCACCTTC. Translated, it gives CASSFSTGGAITF.

This clone was detected once. The V and J genes are TRBV6-5 and TRBJ2-5, with 8 positions matching TRBD1. Trimming took 7 bases from V and 4 from J; bases not matched to a gene: 11. CDR1 is MNHEY and CDR2 is SVGAGI in the germline V gene. There are 15 residues in the CDR3. The CDR3 region has the DNA TGTGCCAGCAAACCCAGGGGGCCGCTGGTAGAGACCCAGTACTTC. It encodes CASKPRGPLVETQYF.

V usage is TRBV6-5 and J usage is TRBJ2-7; D is perhaps TRBD2 (7 bases). V was trimmed by 10 bases and J by 6 bases, leaving 25 bases between them. The CDR3 runs 15 residues. CDR1 and CDR2 from the germline V gene are MNHEY and SVGAGI. The CDR3 region has the DNA TGTGCCATCCAAGGGGACGCGGGGGCCGTCTCCGAGCAGTACTTC. Translation gives CAIQGDAGAVSEQYF.

The genes are TRBV13 and TRBJ2-1; D may be TRBD2 (6 bases). The CDR3 has 14 residues. V lost 2 bases and J 10 bases, leaving 15 bases between the germline ends. The germline V gene has CDR1 PRHDT and CDR2 FYEKMQ (reference sequence). DNA of the CDR3: TGTGCCAGCAGCTTACCGCACAGCGGGTCGGAGCAGTTCTTC. Translating it yields CASSLPHSGSEQFF.

This chain joins TRBV24-1 and TRBJ2-3, with 8 bases identical to TRBD1. V trimming: 4 bases; J trimming: 1 base; junction bases outside the gene matches: 3. Per germline, CDR1 KGHDR and CDR2 SFDVKD. The CDR3 has 15 residues. The CDR3 bases are TGTGCCACCAGTGACCCGGGACAGGGCACAGATACGCAGTATTTT. It specifies CATSDPGQGTDTQYF.

The V gene is TRBV19, the J gene TRBJ2-1, with TRBD1 matching 9 bases. Germline values: CDR1 LNHDA, CDR2 SQIVND (reference sequence). J was trimmed by 7 bases and V by 5 bases; bases with no gene match: 6. This CDR3 comprises 14 residues. The CDR3 DNA follows: TGTGCCAGTAGTCCCGGACAGGGGTGGAATGAGCAGTTCTTC. It specifies CASSPGQGWNEQFF.

This rearrangement joins TRBV28 to TRBJ2-1, with TRBD1 identical over 11 bases. CDR3 length: 16 amino acids. CDR1 MDHEN and CDR2 SYDVKM come from the germline V gene. Germline trimming cut 5 bases from V and 6 bases from J; bases unmatched to any gene: 9. In nucleotides, the CDR3 is TGTGCCAGCAGTCCTACGGGACAGGGGGGTTTCAATGAGCAGTTCTTC. Encoded protein: CASSPTGQGGFNEQFF.

This clone was counted a few times. V and J are TRBV9 and TRBJ1-6; D is perhaps TRBD1 (5 bases). Per germline, CDR1 SGDLS and CDR2 YYNGEE. Between the trimmed V and J ends, which lost 3 bases and 10 bases, there was a span of 14 bases. The CDR3 totals 14 residues. The CDR3 is CASSEGTASSPLHF. DNA for the CDR3: TGTGCCAGCAGCGAGGGGACTGCCAGCTCACCCCTCCACTTT.

This clone was seen a few times. This chain connects TRBV10-1 to TRBJ2-5, with 8 bases fitting TRBD1. Germline loops: CDR1 WNHNN, CDR2 SYGVQD (reference sequence). The V gene end was trimmed by 6 bases and the J gene end by 1 base; junction bases not matched to a gene: 1. The CDR3 loop spans 13 amino acids. CDR3 residues: CASSDRGQETQYF. The DNA of the CDR3 is TGCGCCAGCAGCGACAGGGGCCAAGAGACCCAGTACTTC.

This chain connects TRBV10-1 to TRBJ2-1; 10 nucleotides match TRBD2. The CDR3 extends over 16 amino acids. Germline V lookup: CDR1 WNHNN, CDR2 SYGVQD (reference sequence). The ends lost 0 bases at V and 7 bases at J; junction bases unmatched: 6. This CDR3 reads CASSESISGGQNEQFF. The CDR3 DNA reads TGCGCCAGCAGTGAGTCCATTAGCGGGGGGCAGAATGAGCAGTTCTTC.

This chain links TRBV4-1 with TRBJ2-7, with TRBD1 as a possible D gene (5 bases). The length of the CDR3 is 15 residues. Germline-derived CDR1 and CDR2 are MGHRA and YSYEKL. Trimming left V 3 bases short and J 3 bases short, with 15 bases between. In nucleotides, the CDR3 is TGCGCCAGCAGCCAGGGCCGACAGCGCTACTACGAGCAGTACTTC. This translates into CASSQGRQRYYEQYF.

V and J are TRBV5-1 and TRBJ2-3; no definite D call. This CDR3 spans 15 amino acids. Trimming left V 0 bases short and J 4 bases short, with 12 bases between. The germline gives CDR1 SGHRS, CDR2 YFSETQ. The CDR3 DNA reads TGCGCCAGCAGCTTGGCCGGCTCTCGGGCAGATACGCAGTATTTT. Translation: CASSLAGSRADTQYF. The whole variable domain, filled in from reference TRBV5-1 and TRBJ2-3, reads KAGVTQTPRYLIKTRGQQVTLSCSPISGHRSVSWYQQTPGQGLQFLFEYFSETQRNKGNFPGRFSGRQFSNSRSEMNVSTLELGDSALYLCASSLAGSRADTQYFGPGTRLTVL.

This clone was recorded only once. The gene calls are TRBV5-1 and TRBJ1-1; D call uncertain. CDR3 length equals 13 residues. Germline CDR1 is SGHRS and CDR2 is YFSETQ. The V gene lost 0 bases and the J gene lost 11 bases, with 14 bases spanning the gap. CDR3 loop: CASSLEPWGGAFF. DNA of the CDR3: TGCGCCAGCAGCTTGGAACCTTGGGGAGGGGCTTTCTTT.

The V call is TRBV5-1, the J call TRBJ2-3; TRBD1 matches 8 bases. The CDR3 spans 16 residues. Trimming took 6 bases from V and 2 from J; bases not matched to a gene: 11. Germline CDR1 is SGHRS and CDR2 is YFSETQ. This CDR3 reads CASTRYGTGITDTQYF. The CDR3 nucleotides are TGCGCCAGCACCAGATACGGGACAGGCATCACAGATACGCAGTATTTT. Variable domain in full (rest from reference TRBV5-1 and TRBJ2-3): KAGVTQTPRYLIKTRGQQVTLSCSPISGHRSVSWYQQTPGQGLQFLFEYFSETQRNKGNFPGRFSGRQFSNSRSEMNVSTLELGDSALYLCASTRYGTGITDTQYFGPGTRLTVL.

This clone was observed a handful of times. The V call is TRBV7-9, the J call TRBJ1-4, with D possibly TRBD1 on 5 matching bases. Trimming stripped 6 bases from V and 5 bases from J, with 13 bases between. The CDR3 totals 14 residues. The germline CDR1 and CDR2 sequences are SEHNR and FQNEAQ (reference sequence). The CDR3 DNA reads TGTGCCAGCAGAACGGACATGGTCAATGAAAAACTGTTTTTT. This gives the protein CASRTDMVNEKLFF.

The chain links TRBV19 to TRBJ2-3, with 14 bases matching TRBD2. Trimming removed 5 bases from V and 3 bases from J; junction bases left unmatched: 4. The CDR3 is 16 amino acids. The V gene's germline CDR1 is LNHDA and CDR2 SQIVND (reference sequence). The CDR3 sequence: CASSPRLAGGTDTQYF. DNA of the CDR3: TGTGCCAGTAGTCCCCGACTAGCGGGGGGGACAGATACGCAGTATTTT.

The chain has TRBV28 and TRBJ2-7; unclear D gene. Looked up from germline, CDR1 is MDHEN and CDR2 is SYDVKM. This CDR3 has 13 amino acids. Between the trimmed V and J ends, which lost 3 bases and 9 bases, there was a span of 15 bases. CDR3 coding DNA: TGTGCCAGCAGTTTTATGGGCAACTTGAGGCAGTACTTC. This codes for CASSFMGNLRQYF.

This clone was detected only a few times. The chain uses TRBV19 and TRBJ2-1; no definite D call. CDR3 size: 14 residues. From germline, CDR1 is LNHDA and CDR2 SQIVND (reference sequence). Trimming took off 4 bases at V and 7 bases at J, with 14 bases between the two ends. CDR3 nucleotide sequence: TGTGCCAGTAGTACCTGGTCCCGAGTGAATGAGCAGTTCTTC. Translated: CASSTWSRVNEQFF.

CDR3 sequence (DNA): TGCGCCAGCAGCTTGGCGGGGGGGAGAACCTACGAGCAGTACTTC. This sequence encodes CASSLAGGRTYEQYF. This chain uses TRBV5-1 with TRBJ2-7, with 8 bases matching TRBD2. V lost 0 bases to trimming and J lost 2 bases; unmatched junction nucleotides: 4. Germline CDR1 is SGHRS and CDR2 is YFSETQ. CDR3 size: 15 residues.

The rearrangement uses TRBV11-2 and TRBJ2-5; 11 bases are shared with TRBD2. The CDR3 totals 17 residues. Losses at the gene ends were 5 bases for V and 5 bases for J; bases not matched to a gene: 13. CDR1 SGHAT and CDR2 FQNNGV come from the germline V gene. The CDR3 DNA reads TGTGCCAGCAGCGTACCGGGACTAGCGGCTACTCAGGAGACCCAGTACTTC. Residues: CASSVPGLAATQETQYF. The whole variable domain, filled in from reference TRBV11-2 and TRBJ2-5, reads EAGVAQSPRYKIIEKRQSVAFWCNPISGHATLYWYQQILGQGPKLLIQFQNNGVVDDSQLPKDRFSAERLKGVDSTLKIQPAKLEDSAVYLCASSVPGLAATQETQYFGPGTRLLVL.

The chain employs TRBV28 and TRBJ1-1, with 12 bases that match TRBD1. The J segment lost 0 bases and the V segment lost 7 bases, leaving 18 bases of the junction unmatched. The CDR3 runs to 20 residues. The germline V gene encodes CDR1 MDHEN and CDR2 SYDVKM. Here the CDR3 reads CASTLLLIRDRGQLNTEAFF. Here the CDR3 DNA reads TGTGCCAGCACCCTCCTGCTGATCCGGGACAGGGGGCAATTGAACACTGAAGCTTTCTTT. Drawing the rest from reference TRBV28 and TRBJ1-1, the complete variable domain is DVKVTQSSRYLVKRTGEKVFLECVQDMDHENMFWYRQDPGLGLRLIYFSYDVKMKEKGDIPEGYSVSREKKERFSLILESASTNQTSMYLCASTLLLIRDRGQLNTEAFFGQGTRLTVV.

The genes are TRBV5-4 and TRBJ2-1; the match to TRBD2 covers 7 bases. The germline CDR1 and CDR2 sequences are SGHNT and YYREEE (reference sequence). The CDR3 is made up of 15 amino acids. V shed 2 bases and J 2 bases; nucleotides not matched to a gene: 4. DNA for the CDR3: TGTGCCAGCAGCTTACCCGGGGGGACCTACAATGAGCAGTTCTTC. Protein product: CASSLPGGTYNEQFF.

The rearrangement uses TRBV10-2 and TRBJ2-5, with 11 bases aligning to TRBD2. The CDR3 is 13 residues long. The germline CDR1 and CDR2 sequences are WSHSY and SAAADI. V dropped 5 bases and J dropped 6; count of bases not matched to a gene: 2. CDR3 nucleotides: TGCGCCAGCAGTTCTAGCGGGGGGCAGACCCAGTACTTC. Translating gives CASSSSGGQTQYF.

The rearrangement uses TRBV3-1 (or the pseudogene TRBV3-2) and TRBJ2-6, with D possibly being TRBD2 (7 bases). CDR1 and CDR2 (germline): LGHDT, YNNKEL (reference sequence). The CDR3 spans 17 residues. V was cut by 3 bases and J by 6 bases, with 18 bases left in between. The CDR3 DNA sequence: TGTGCCAGCAGCCAGGAGGGGGGGATGAAAGAGGCCAACGTCCTGACTTTC. Its protein is CASSQEGGMKEANVLTF.

V usage is TRBV5-6 and J usage is TRBJ2-1; TRBD2 agrees at 11 bases. This CDR3 region has 16 residues. J was trimmed by 8 bases and V by 4 bases; bases with no gene match: 11. In germline, CDR1 is SGHDT, CDR2 YYEEEE. DNA of the CDR3: TGTGCCAGCAGCCTGCTACTAGCGGGGGCAATAGATGAGCAGTTCTTC. This sequence encodes CASSLLLAGAIDEQFF.

This chain links TRBV6-6 with TRBJ1-2; 8 positions match TRBD1. The CDR3 totals 12 residues. J gave up 8 bases and V 6 bases, and 5 bases lay outside the gene matches. Germline values: CDR1 MNHNY, CDR2 SVGAGI (reference sequence). The CDR3 DNA follows: TGTGCCAGCAGCCTTGACAGGGGCGGCTACACCTTC. Translating it yields CASSLDRGGYTF.

The V and J genes are TRBV5-4 and TRBJ1-2; TRBD1 matches at 8 bases. Looked up from germline, CDR1 is SGHNT and CDR2 is YYREEE (reference sequence). The length of the CDR3 is 14 residues. V gave up 6 bases and J gave up 2 bases; unmatched junction bases: 6. The CDR3 sequence is CASIKDRENYGYTF. CDR3 DNA sequence: TGTGCCAGCATCAAGGACAGGGAAAACTATGGCTACACCTTC.

This clone is a singleton in its sample. The rearrangement uses TRBV6-5 and TRBJ1-1; 9 nucleotides align to TRBD1. Per germline, CDR1 MNHEY and CDR2 SVGAGI. The CDR3 has 14 amino acids. The V gene end was trimmed by 6 bases and the J gene end by 4 bases; junction bases not matched to a gene: 6. CDR3: CASRTTGGSTEAFF. CDR3 nucleotide sequence: TGTGCCAGCAGAACGACAGGGGGGAGCACTGAAGCTTTCTTT.

The rearrangement uses TRBV25-1 and TRBJ2-5; 7 bases match TRBD2. V lost 1 base, J lost 4 bases, and 9 bases stayed unmatched. The CDR3 consists of 16 residues. CDR1 is MGHDK, CDR2 SYGVNS, per germline. The CDR3 region has the DNA TGTGCCAGCAGTGAATTGGCCGGACTAGTAGGAGAGACCCAGTACTTC. Translated, it gives CASSELAGLVGETQYF.